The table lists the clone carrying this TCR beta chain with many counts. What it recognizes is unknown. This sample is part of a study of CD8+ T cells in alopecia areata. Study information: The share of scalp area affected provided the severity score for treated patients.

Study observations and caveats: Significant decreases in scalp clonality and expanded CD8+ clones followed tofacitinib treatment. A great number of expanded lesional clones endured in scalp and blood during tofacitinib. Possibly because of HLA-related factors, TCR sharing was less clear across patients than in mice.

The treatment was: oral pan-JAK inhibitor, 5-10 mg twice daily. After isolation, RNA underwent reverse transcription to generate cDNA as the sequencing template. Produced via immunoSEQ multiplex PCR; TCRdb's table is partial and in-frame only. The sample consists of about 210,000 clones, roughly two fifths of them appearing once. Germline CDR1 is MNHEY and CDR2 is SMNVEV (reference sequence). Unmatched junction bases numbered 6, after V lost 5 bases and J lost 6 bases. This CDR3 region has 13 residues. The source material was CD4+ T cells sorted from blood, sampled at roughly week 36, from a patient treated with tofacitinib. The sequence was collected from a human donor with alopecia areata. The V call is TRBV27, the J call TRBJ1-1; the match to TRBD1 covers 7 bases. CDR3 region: CASSPTGRSEAFF. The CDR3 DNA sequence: TGTGCCAGCAGTCCGACAGGGAGGTCTGAAGCTTTCTTT.